These T cell receptor beta chains were read from a single sample in a study of cytomegalovirus exposure and HLA in healthy donors. Produced via immunoSEQ multiplex PCR; TCRdb's table is partial and in-frame only. The sample includes some 100,000 clones, 76% of them seen just once. Sequencing used PBMCs. These receptors were taken from a woman aged 45 to 65 in good health and CMV-seropositive. Each CDR3 is given with its conserved first and last residue. Each record gives: CDR3 length, J gene, clone size, D gene, V gene, CDR3 protein, CDR3 DNA. D genes are given only for firm matches. The size of a clone is reported for some rows only, either as once, few or many, or as a class for expanded clones.

len: 19; j_gene: TRBJ1-4; abundance: NA; d_gene: TRBD1; v_gene: TRBV7-8; CDR3aa: CASSLVAPGQRATNEKLFF; CDR3nt: TGTGCCAGCAGCTTAGTTGCCCCGGGACAGAGAGCAACTAATGAAAAACTGTTTTTT
len: 14; j_gene: TRBJ2-1; abundance: NA; d_gene: NA; v_gene: TRBV7-3; CDR3aa: CASSLSAGINEQFF; CDR3nt: TGTGCCAGCAGCTTATCTGCAGGGATCAATGAGCAGTTCTTC
len: 14; j_gene: TRBJ2-7; abundance: NA; d_gene: TRBD2; v_gene: TRBV18; CDR3aa: CASSPAGGPYEQYF; CDR3nt: TGTGCCAGCTCACCAGCGGGGGGACCCTACGAGCAGTACTTC
len: 13; j_gene: TRBJ2-1; abundance: NA; d_gene: NA; v_gene: TRBV7-8; CDR3aa: CASSLTGKDEQFF; CDR3nt: TGTGCCAGCAGCTTAACGGGAAAGGATGAGCAGTTCTTC
len: 14; j_gene: TRBJ2-4; abundance: few; d_gene: TRBD1; v_gene: TRBV6-5; CDR3aa: CASKPDRASNIQYF; CDR3nt: TGTGCCAGCAAACCGGACAGGGCCTCAAACATTCAGTACTTC
len: 16; j_gene: TRBJ2-7; abundance: NA; d_gene: TRBD1; v_gene: TRBV7-8; CDR3aa: CASSLEGQGHFYEQYF; CDR3nt: TGTGCCAGCAGCTTAGAGGGACAGGGGCATTTCTACGAGCAGTACTTC
len: 14; j_gene: TRBJ1-1; abundance: NA; d_gene: NA; v_gene: TRBV2; CDR3aa: CATIKGALNTEAFF; CDR3nt: TGTGCCACCATTAAAGGGGCCCTCAACACTGAAGCTTTCTTT
len: 15; j_gene: TRBJ2-3; abundance: NA; d_gene: NA; v_gene: TRBV7-7; CDR3aa: CASSFSSNTIDTQYF; CDR3nt: TGTGCTAGCAGCTTTAGTAGTAATACTATAGATACGCAGTATTTT
len: 15; j_gene: TRBJ1-2; abundance: NA; d_gene: TRBD1; v_gene: TRBV10-3; CDR3aa: CAISVLLGQVDGYTF; CDR3nt: TGTGCCATCAGTGTTTTATTGGGACAGGTGGACGGCTACACCTTC
len: 15; j_gene: TRBJ2-7; abundance: NA; d_gene: NA; v_gene: TRBV9; CDR3aa: CASSVEGEDTYEQYF; CDR3nt: TGTGCCAGCAGCGTAGAAGGGGAGGATACCTACGAGCAGTACTTC
len: 15; j_gene: TRBJ1-1; abundance: NA; d_gene: TRBD1; v_gene: TRBV5-1; CDR3aa: CASGAGQGTNTEAFF; CDR3nt: TGCGCCAGCGGGGCGGGACAGGGGACGAACACTGAAGCTTTCTTT
len: 15; j_gene: TRBJ2-3; abundance: NA; d_gene: TRBD2; v_gene: TRBV5-8; CDR3aa: CASSQSGSPLRTQYF; CDR3nt: TGTGCCAGCAGTCAGAGCGGGAGTCCTCTGAGGACGCAGTATTTT
len: 15; j_gene: TRBJ1-2; abundance: NA; d_gene: NA; v_gene: TRBV27; CDR3aa: CASSSLLVGEDGYTF; CDR3nt: TGTGCCAGCAGTTCCCTACTGGTCGGGGAGGATGGCTACACCTTC
len: 14; j_gene: TRBJ1-5; abundance: few; d_gene: NA; v_gene: TRBV2; CDR3aa: CASTRGKVNQPQHF; CDR3nt: TGTGCCAGCACCCGCGGAAAAGTCAATCAGCCCCAGCATTTT
len: 13; j_gene: TRBJ1-2; abundance: NA; d_gene: NA; v_gene: TRBV2; CDR3aa: CASSGSRVGGYTF; CDR3nt: TGTGCCAGCAGTGGCTCCCGGGTAGGCGGCTACACCTTC
len: 14; j_gene: TRBJ1-1; abundance: NA; d_gene: NA; v_gene: TRBV4-1; CDR3aa: CASSPEGYNTEAFF; CDR3nt: TGCGCCAGCAGCCCGGAGGGGTATAACACTGAAGCTTTCTTT
len: 15; j_gene: TRBJ2-3; abundance: NA; d_gene: NA; v_gene: TRBV11-2; CDR3aa: CASSFSRFSTDTQYF; CDR3nt: TGTGCCAGCAGCTTTTCTAGGTTTAGCACAGATACGCAGTATTTT
len: 12; j_gene: TRBJ2-3; abundance: NA; d_gene: NA; v_gene: TRBV28; CDR3aa: CASSTPLDTQYF; CDR3nt: TGTGCCAGCTCTACCCCTCTAGATACGCAGTATTTT
len: 12; j_gene: TRBJ2-7; abundance: NA; d_gene: NA; v_gene: TRBV30; CDR3aa: CAWDSNLSEQYF; CDR3nt: TGTGCCTGGGACAGTAATCTGAGCGAGCAGTACTTC
len: 15; j_gene: TRBJ2-5; abundance: NA; d_gene: TRBD1; v_gene: TRBV7-9; CDR3aa: CASSFLGQGKETQYF; CDR3nt: TGTGCCAGCAGCTTCCTAGGACAGGGGAAAGAGACCCAGTACTTC
len: 14; j_gene: TRBJ1-2; abundance: NA; d_gene: TRBD1; v_gene: TRBV7-9; CDR3aa: CASSSTGQGHGYTF; CDR3nt: TGTGCCAGCAGCTCCACGGGACAGGGACATGGCTACACCTTC
len: 15; j_gene: TRBJ2-7; abundance: NA; d_gene: TRBD1; v_gene: TRBV10-3; CDR3aa: CAISGGQGASYEQYF; CDR3nt: TGTGCCATCAGTGGGGGACAGGGGGCATCCTACGAGCAGTACTTC
len: 12; j_gene: TRBJ2-1; abundance: NA; d_gene: NA; v_gene: TRBV5-6; CDR3aa: CASSTDSNEQFF; CDR3nt: TGTGCCAGCAGCACAGACAGCAATGAGCAGTTCTTC
len: 14; j_gene: TRBJ1-1; abundance: once; d_gene: NA; v_gene: TRBV19; CDR3aa: CASSLMTGNTEAFF; CDR3nt: TGTGCCAGTAGTTTAATGACGGGGAACACTGAGGCTTTCTTT
len: 9; j_gene: TRBJ1-1; abundance: NA; d_gene: NA; v_gene: TRBV2; CDR3aa: CASAVEAFF; CDR3nt: TGTGCCAGCGCGGTCGAAGCTTTCTTT
len: 15; j_gene: TRBJ1-2; abundance: NA; d_gene: TRBD1; v_gene: TRBV6-5; CDR3aa: CASTRGGHQNYGYTF; CDR3nt: TGTGCCAGCACCCGAGGGGGCCACCAGAACTATGGCTACACCTTC
len: 16; j_gene: TRBJ2-1; abundance: NA; d_gene: TRBD2; v_gene: TRBV9; CDR3aa: CASSAATSGGYNEQFF; CDR3nt: TGTGCCAGCAGCGCGGCCACTAGCGGGGGATACAATGAGCAGTTCTTC
len: 18; j_gene: TRBJ1-5; abundance: NA; d_gene: NA; v_gene: TRBV25-1; CDR3aa: CASSGETSGKERGQPQHF; CDR3nt: TGTGCCAGCAGTGGAGAGACCTCAGGGAAGGAGCGGGGTCAGCCCCAGCATTTT
len: 14; j_gene: TRBJ1-1; abundance: NA; d_gene: TRBD1; v_gene: TRBV27; CDR3aa: CASRKPGQGVRAFF; CDR3nt: TGTGCCAGCAGGAAACCGGGACAGGGGGTTCGAGCTTTCTTT
len: 15; j_gene: TRBJ2-2; abundance: NA; d_gene: NA; v_gene: TRBV6-1; CDR3aa: CASSEYGGNTGELFF; CDR3nt: TGTGCCAGCAGTGAATACGGGGGTAACACCGGGGAGCTGTTTTTT
len: 14; j_gene: TRBJ2-7; abundance: NA; d_gene: NA; v_gene: TRBV5-1; CDR3aa: CASSLMGGNYEQYF; CDR3nt: TGCGCCAGCAGCTTGATGGGGGGAAACTACGAGCAGTACTTC
len: 10; j_gene: TRBJ1-2; abundance: NA; d_gene: NA; v_gene: TRBV7-9; CDR3aa: CSAGDYGYTF; CDR3nt: TGTTCCGCGGGGGATTACGGCTACACCTTC
len: 13; j_gene: TRBJ1-5; abundance: NA; d_gene: TRBD1; v_gene: TRBV2; CDR3aa: CASTAGTGGPRHF; CDR3nt: TGTGCCAGCACCGCCGGGACAGGGGGCCCCAGGCATTTT
len: 15; j_gene: TRBJ2-4; abundance: NA; d_gene: NA; v_gene: TRBV11-2; CDR3aa: CASSLELRESSIQYF; CDR3nt: TGTGCCAGCAGCTTAGAATTGAGAGAAAGTTCAATTCAGTACTTC
len: 17; j_gene: TRBJ2-2; abundance: NA; d_gene: TRBD2; v_gene: TRBV14; CDR3aa: CASSQALGGVGTGELFF; CDR3nt: TGTGCCAGCAGCCAAGCCCTGGGGGGGGTCGGCACCGGGGAGCTGTTTTTT
len: 14; j_gene: TRBJ1-2; abundance: NA; d_gene: TRBD1; v_gene: TRBV11-2; CDR3aa: CASSLGPGGSGYTF; CDR3nt: TGTGCCAGCAGCTTAGGCCCAGGGGGTTCTGGCTACACCTTC
len: 14; j_gene: TRBJ2-7; abundance: NA; d_gene: TRBD1; v_gene: TRBV9; CDR3aa: CASSPWDRTYEQYF; CDR3nt: TGTGCCAGCAGCCCATGGGACAGAACCTACGAGCAGTACTTC
len: 14; j_gene: TRBJ1-2; abundance: NA; d_gene: NA; v_gene: TRBV5-4; CDR3aa: CASSSGISQYGYTF; CDR3nt: TGTGCCAGCAGCTCAGGCATATCCCAATATGGCTACACCTTC